This TCR beta chain was sequenced in a study of cytomegalovirus exposure and HLA in healthy donors. Study-wide background: Most donors, less than 85% of a few hundred genotyped, fell in the Caucasian-associated ancestry cluster. General study findings and limits: Some TCR beta chains (around 160 of them) were listed as cytomegalovirus-associated. A later analysis associated about 18,000 TCR beta sequences with HLA alleles at a 0.05 false discovery rate.

Donors showed nominal health when sampled, although they likely had unrecorded immune exposures. The CDR3 length is 15 residues. Per germline, CDR1 SGHVS and CDR2 FQNEAQ. The V gene lost 5 bases and the J gene lost 2 bases, with 13 bases spanning the gap. Remarks on this clone: Antigen specificity is unknown.

Primers: 60 Vbeta forward and 13 Jbeta reverse. Repertoires were generated with immunoSEQ multiplex PCR, while TCRdb's copy carries only in-frame clones and drops some. The profile covers more than 20,000 clones, with about 78% appearing a single time and roughly 7.1% taken by the ten largest. Specimen: PBMCs. This TCR derives from a man between 60 and 75 years old in good health and CMV-seronegative. This chain joins TRBV7-8 and TRBJ1-5; D remains unclear. The CDR3 nucleotides read TGTGCCAGCAGCCGAGGGAGGTCAGGCAATCAGCCCCAGCATTTT. The encoded protein is CASSRGRSGNQPQHF.